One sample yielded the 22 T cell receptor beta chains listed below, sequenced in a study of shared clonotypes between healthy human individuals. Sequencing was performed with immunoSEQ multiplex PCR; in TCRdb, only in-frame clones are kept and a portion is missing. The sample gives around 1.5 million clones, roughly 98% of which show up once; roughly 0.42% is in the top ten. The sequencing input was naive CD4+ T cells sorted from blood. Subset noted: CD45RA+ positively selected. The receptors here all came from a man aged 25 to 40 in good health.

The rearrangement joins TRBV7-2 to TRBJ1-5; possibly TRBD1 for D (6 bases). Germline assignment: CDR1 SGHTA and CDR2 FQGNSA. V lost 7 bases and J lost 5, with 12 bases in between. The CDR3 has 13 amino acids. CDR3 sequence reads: CASNRGGDQPQHF. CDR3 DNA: TGTGCCAGCAACCGCGGGGGCGATCAGCCCCAGCATTTT.

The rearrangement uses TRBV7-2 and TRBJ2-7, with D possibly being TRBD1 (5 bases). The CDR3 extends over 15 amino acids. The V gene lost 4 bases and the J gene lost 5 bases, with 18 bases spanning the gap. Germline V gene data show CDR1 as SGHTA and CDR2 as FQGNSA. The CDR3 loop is CASSSSGFQFHEQYF. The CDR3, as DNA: TGTGCCAGCAGCTCCTCAGGGTTTCAATTCCACGAGCAGTACTTC.

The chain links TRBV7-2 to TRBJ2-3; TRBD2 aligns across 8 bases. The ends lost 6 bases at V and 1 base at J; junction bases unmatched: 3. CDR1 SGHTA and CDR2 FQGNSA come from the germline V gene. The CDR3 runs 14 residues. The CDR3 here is CASRHSGGTDTQYF. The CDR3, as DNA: TGTGCCAGCAGACATAGCGGGGGCACAGATACGCAGTATTTT.

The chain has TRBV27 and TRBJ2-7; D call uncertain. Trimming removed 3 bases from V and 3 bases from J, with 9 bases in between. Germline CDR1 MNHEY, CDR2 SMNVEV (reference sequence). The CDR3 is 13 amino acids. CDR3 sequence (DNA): TGTGCCAGCAGTTTTTCGGACCGCTACGAGCAGTACTTC. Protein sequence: CASSFSDRYEQYF.

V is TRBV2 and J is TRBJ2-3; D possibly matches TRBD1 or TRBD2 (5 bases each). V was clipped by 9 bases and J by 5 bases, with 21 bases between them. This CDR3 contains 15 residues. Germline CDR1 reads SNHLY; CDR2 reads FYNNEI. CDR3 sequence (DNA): TGTGCCAGTACGGCAGGGCCGGGACCTAAAGATACGCAGTATTTT. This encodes CASTAGPGPKDTQYF.

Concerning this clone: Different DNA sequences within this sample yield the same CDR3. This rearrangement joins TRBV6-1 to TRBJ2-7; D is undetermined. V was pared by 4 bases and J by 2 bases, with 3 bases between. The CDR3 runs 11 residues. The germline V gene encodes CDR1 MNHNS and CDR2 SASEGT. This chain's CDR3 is CASSVPYEQYF. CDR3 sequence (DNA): TGTGCCAGCAGTGTCCCCTACGAGCAGTACTTC.

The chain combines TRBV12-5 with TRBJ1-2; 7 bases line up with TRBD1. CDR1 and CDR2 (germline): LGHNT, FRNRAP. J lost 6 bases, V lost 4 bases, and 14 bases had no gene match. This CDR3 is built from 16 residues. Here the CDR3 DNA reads TGTGCTAGTGGTTGGACAGGAGCTCCTTCAAGGGATGGCTACACCTTC. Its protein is CASGWTGAPSRDGYTF.

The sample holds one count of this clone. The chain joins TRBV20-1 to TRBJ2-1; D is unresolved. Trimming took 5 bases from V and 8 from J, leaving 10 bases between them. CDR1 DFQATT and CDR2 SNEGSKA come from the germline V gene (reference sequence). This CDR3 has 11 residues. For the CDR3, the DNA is TGCAGTGCTTTTCGACGGTATGAGCAGTTCTTC. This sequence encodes CSAFRRYEQFF.

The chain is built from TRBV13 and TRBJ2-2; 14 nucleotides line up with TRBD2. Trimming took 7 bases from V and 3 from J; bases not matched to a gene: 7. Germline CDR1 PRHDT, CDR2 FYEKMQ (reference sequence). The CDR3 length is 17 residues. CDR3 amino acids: CASTFPGLAGDTGELFF. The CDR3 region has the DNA TGTGCCAGCACCTTCCCGGGACTAGCGGGAGACACCGGGGAGCTGTTTTTT.

This chain's CDR3 is CASSYGERGIDQPQHF. Written as DNA, the CDR3 is TGTGCCAGCAGTTACGGAGAAAGGGGGATCGATCAGCCCCAGCATTTT. This chain connects TRBV6-6 to TRBJ1-5, with a weak D call TRBD1 (6 bases). CDR3 length: 16 amino acids. Per the germline V gene, CDR1 is MNHNY and CDR2 is SVGAGI (reference sequence). V shed 2 bases and J shed 5 bases, with 16 bases lying between them.

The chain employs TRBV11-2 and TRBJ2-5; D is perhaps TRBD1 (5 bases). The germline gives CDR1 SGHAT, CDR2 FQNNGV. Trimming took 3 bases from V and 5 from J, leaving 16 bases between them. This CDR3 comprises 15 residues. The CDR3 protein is CASSFGHAEWETQYF. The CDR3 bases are TGTGCCAGCAGCTTTGGACACGCCGAGTGGGAGACCCAGTACTTC.

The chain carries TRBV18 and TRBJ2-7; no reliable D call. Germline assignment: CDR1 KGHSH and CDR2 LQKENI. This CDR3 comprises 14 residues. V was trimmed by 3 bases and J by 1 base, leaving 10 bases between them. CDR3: CASSPGSVSYEQYF. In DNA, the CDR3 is TGTGCCAGCTCACCCGGTTCAGTGTCCTACGAGCAGTACTTC. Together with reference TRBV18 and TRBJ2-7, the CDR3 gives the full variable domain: NAGVMQNPRHLVRRRGQEARLRCSPMKGHSHVYWYRQLPEEGLKFMVYLQKENIIDESGMPKERFSAEFPKEGPSILRIQQVVRGDSAAYFCASSPGSVSYEQYFGPGTRLTVT.

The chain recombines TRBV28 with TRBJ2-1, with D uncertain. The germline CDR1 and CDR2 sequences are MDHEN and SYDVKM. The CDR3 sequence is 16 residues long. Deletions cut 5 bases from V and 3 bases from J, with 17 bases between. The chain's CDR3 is CASSTQTRRYYNEQFF. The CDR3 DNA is TGTGCCAGCAGTACCCAGACCCGTCGATACTACAATGAGCAGTTCTTC.

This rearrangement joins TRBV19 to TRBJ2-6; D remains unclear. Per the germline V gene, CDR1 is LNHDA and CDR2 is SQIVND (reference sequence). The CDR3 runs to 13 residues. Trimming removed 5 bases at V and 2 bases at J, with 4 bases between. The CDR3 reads CASSLTGANVLTF. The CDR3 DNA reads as TGTGCCAGTAGTTTGACTGGGGCCAACGTCCTGACTTTC.

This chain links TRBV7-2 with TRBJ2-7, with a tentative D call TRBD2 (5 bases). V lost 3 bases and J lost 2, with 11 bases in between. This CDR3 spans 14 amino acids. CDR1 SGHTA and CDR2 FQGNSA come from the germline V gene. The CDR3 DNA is TGTGCCAGCAGCTTGACACTAGACACCTACGAGCAGTACTTC. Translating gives CASSLTLDTYEQYF.

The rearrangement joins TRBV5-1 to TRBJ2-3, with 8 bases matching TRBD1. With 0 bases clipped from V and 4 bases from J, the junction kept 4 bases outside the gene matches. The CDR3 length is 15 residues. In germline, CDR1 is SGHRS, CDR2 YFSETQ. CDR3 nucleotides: TGCGCCAGCAGCTTGGGGACAGGGCGAGCAGATACGCAGTATTTT. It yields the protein CASSLGTGRADTQYF.

CDR3 nucleotide sequence: TGTGCCAGTAGTATATCCCCCCGGACAGGGAGAATCTTCACTGAAGCTTTCTTT. Translation gives CASSISPRTGRIFTEAFF. J is TRBJ1-1 and V is TRBV19; 8 bases match TRBD1. The CDR3 loop spans 18 amino acids. From germline, CDR1 is LNHDA and CDR2 SQIVND (reference sequence). V shed 2 bases, J shed 4 bases, and the junction held 15 bases outside the gene matches.

Here the CDR3 DNA reads TGTGCCAGCAGCTTGGGCCAGGGCCGCGAGCAGTACTTC. Protein product: CASSLGQGREQYF. This chain connects TRBV7-9 to TRBJ2-7; D is perhaps TRBD1 (5 bases). Germline V gene lookup returns CDR1 SEHNR and CDR2 FQNEAQ (reference sequence). Deletions cut 3 bases from V and 6 bases from J, with 12 bases between. There are 13 residues in the CDR3.

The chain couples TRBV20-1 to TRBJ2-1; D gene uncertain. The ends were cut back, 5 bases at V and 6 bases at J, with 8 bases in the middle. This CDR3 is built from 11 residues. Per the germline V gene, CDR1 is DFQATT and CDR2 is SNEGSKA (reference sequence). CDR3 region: CSASHVNEQFF. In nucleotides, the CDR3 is TGCAGTGCTTCCCACGTCAATGAGCAGTTCTTC.

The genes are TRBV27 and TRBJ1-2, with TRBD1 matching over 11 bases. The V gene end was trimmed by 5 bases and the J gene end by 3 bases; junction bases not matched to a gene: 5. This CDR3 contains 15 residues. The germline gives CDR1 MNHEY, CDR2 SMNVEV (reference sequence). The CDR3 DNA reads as TGTGCCAGCAGTCACCGGGACAGGGGGGACTATGGCTACACCTTC. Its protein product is CASSHRDRGDYGYTF.

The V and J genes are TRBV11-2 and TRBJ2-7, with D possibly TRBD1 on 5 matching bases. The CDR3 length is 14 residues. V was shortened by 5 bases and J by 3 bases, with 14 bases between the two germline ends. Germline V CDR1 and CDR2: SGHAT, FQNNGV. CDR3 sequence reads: CASSPETALYEQYF. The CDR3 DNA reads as TGTGCCAGCAGCCCCGAGACAGCCCTCTACGAGCAGTACTTC.

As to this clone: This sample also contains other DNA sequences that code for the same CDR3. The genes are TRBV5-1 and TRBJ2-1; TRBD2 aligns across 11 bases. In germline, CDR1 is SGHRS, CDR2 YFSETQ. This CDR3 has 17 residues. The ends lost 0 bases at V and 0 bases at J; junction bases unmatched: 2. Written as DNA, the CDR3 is TGCGCCAGCAGCTTGGGACTAGCGGGACGCTCCTACAATGAGCAGTTCTTC. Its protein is CASSLGLAGRSYNEQFF. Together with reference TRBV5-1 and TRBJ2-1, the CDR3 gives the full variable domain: KAGVTQTPRYLIKTRGQQVTLSCSPISGHRSVSWYQQTPGQGLQFLFEYFSETQRNKGNFPGRFSGRQFSNSRSEMNVSTLELGDSALYLCASSLGLAGRSYNEQFFGPGTRLTVL.